This T cell receptor beta chain was found in a study of T cells in Graves' hyperthyroidism and ophthalmopathy. TCR beta CDR3 regions were amplified from RNA transcripts. First-round RT-PCR targeting the TCR CDR3 was performed with the HTBI primer set. TCRdb reprocessed the multiplex PCR reads via MiXCR and lists one record per CDR3 protein. The table has hundreds of thousands of distinct CDR3 sequences, just under 45% seen once; the top ten hold less than 9%. Exclusion followed for patients with uncontrolled infection, other autoimmune disease, pregnancy or lactation. Every diagnosis used clinical symptoms, serum thyroxine and TRAb, thyroid ultrasound and orbital computed tomography. Overall study results and limits: A 13 V-J model separated ophthalmopathy from stable hyperthyroidism. Most thyroid clonotypes with frequency above 0.001 were detected in blood.

Turning to this clonotype: Antigen specificity is unknown.

The CDR3 is made up of 15 amino acids. The V end lost 3 bases, the J end lost 5 bases, and 11 bases lay between the germline ends. Germline V lookup: CDR1 ENHRY, CDR2 SYGVKD. Specimen: peripheral blood or thyroid tissue (not recorded which). This chain connects TRBV10-3 to TRBJ1-6; D is unresolved. This receptor was taken from an adult man with Graves' disease, either hyperthyroidism or ophthalmopathy (not recorded which). The CDR3 DNA is TGTGCCATCAGTGACTCACCGGGAGATAATTCACCCCTCCACTTT. Its translation: CAISDSPGDNSPLHF.